This T cell receptor beta chain comes out of a study of CD4 T cells in relation to SARS-CoV-2 and coronaviruses. Study in general: TCR beta CDR3s were sequenced after approximately ten-day antigen culture of PBMCs. Controls used an HIV-1 Nef peptide pool or no peptide. Shared crossreactive spike epitopes were mapped to their HLA restriction.

CD4+ T cells from unexposed donors were obtained before the COVID-19 pandemic (2011-2018). The cells were cultured for approximately ten days before CD4+ T cells were isolated. Unexposed-donor CD4+ T cells were probed with SARS-CoV-2 S/N and four cold-coronavirus spikes, cells permitting. Method: immunoSEQ multiplex PCR; TCRdb's copy keeps in-frame clones and lacks some. The data show fewer than 20,000 clones, around 80% seen once. The V gene lost 0 bases and the J gene lost 4 bases, with 12 bases spanning the gap. CDR1 WSHSY and CDR2 SAAADI come from the germline V gene. The CDR3 contains 15 residues. Worth noting for this clone: The target antigen is unknown.

The clonotype was recovered from a human donor in good health. The specimen was CD4+ T cells from PBMCs, cultured in vitro. J is TRBJ1-2 and V is TRBV10-2, with no clear D. Here the CDR3 reads CASSESTGYLYGYTF. The CDR3 bases are TGCGCCAGCAGTGAGTCTACGGGGTACCTCTATGGCTACACCTTC.